The 31 T cell receptor beta chains below come from one sample, sequenced in a study of shared clonotypes between healthy human individuals. TCRdb's table, derived via immunoSEQ multiplex PCR, lists solely in-frame clones and lacks some. The sample records under 650,000 clones, about 95% being singletons. The sequencing input was naive CD4+ T cells sorted from blood. Subset here: CD45RA+ positively selected. All receptors come from a woman younger than 45 in good health.

This sequence joins TRBV5-8 and TRBJ1-5; tentative D call: TRBD1 (5 bases). The ends were cut back, 5 bases at V and 9 bases at J, with 18 bases in the middle. Germline V lookup: CDR1 SGHTS, CDR2 YDEGEE. The CDR3 covers 14 residues. CDR3 in amino acids: CASSGAAPVGPQHF. CDR3 nucleotides: TGTGCCAGCAGTGGGGCGGCCCCCGTTGGGCCCCAGCATTTT.

The chain combines TRBV19 with TRBJ2-7; D is undetermined. The CDR3 totals 15 residues. The V and J ends lost 3 bases and 4 bases respectively, with 16 bases between them. Germline V gene data show CDR1 as LNHDA and CDR2 as SQIVND (reference sequence). CDR3 DNA sequence: TGTGCCAGTAGTATCCCCGGGCAGGCAACTTACGAGCAGTACTTC. The encoded protein is CASSIPGQATYEQYF.

This chain links TRBV5-1 with TRBJ2-2; 7 nucleotides line up with TRBD2. V shed 1 base and J 7 bases; nucleotides not matched to a gene: 7. Germline CDR1 SGHRS, CDR2 YFSETQ. The CDR3 has 15 amino acids. CDR3 DNA: TGCGCCAGCAGCTTGTGGGCGGGAGCGAACGGGGAGCTGTTTTTT. It codes for CASSLWAGANGELFF. Based on the CDR3 plus reference TRBV5-1 and TRBJ2-2, the full variable domain is KAGVTQTPRYLIKTRGQQVTLSCSPISGHRSVSWYQQTPGQGLQFLFEYFSETQRNKGNFPGRFSGRQFSNSRSEMNVSTLELGDSALYLCASSLWAGANGELFFGEGSRLTVL.

The J gene is TRBJ2-7, the V gene TRBV7-9, with D possibly matching TRBD1 (5 bases). V gave up 5 bases and J gave up 2 bases, with 13 bases separating them. CDR1 and CDR2 from the germline V gene are SEHNR and FQNEAQ (reference sequence). The CDR3 is 14 amino acids. The CDR3 DNA reads TGTGCCAGCAGCGGCAAAGGGGTACCCTACGAGCAGTACTTC. This codes for CASSGKGVPYEQYF.

The V and J genes are TRBV9 and TRBJ2-5; D is possibly TRBD1 or TRBD2 (5 bases each). This CDR3 has 14 residues. Looked up from germline, CDR1 is SGDLS and CDR2 is YYNGEE. The ends were cut back, 4 bases at V and 5 bases at J, with 15 bases in the middle. The DNA for the CDR3 is TGTGCCAGCAGCACGGGACCTCTCCGGGAGACCCAGTACTTC. It codes for CASSTGPLRETQYF. The full variable domain, rest sourced from reference TRBV9 and TRBJ2-5, is DSGVTQTPKHLITATGQRVTLRCSPRSGDLSVYWYQQSLDQGLQFLIQYYNGEERAKGNILERFSAQQFPDLHSELNLSSLELGDSALYFCASSTGPLRETQYFGPGTRLLVL.

The DNA of the CDR3 is TGTGCCACCAAACCCCCAGGGGAGGCAATCTATGGCTACACCTTC. It yields the protein CATKPPGEAIYGYTF. This chain joins TRBV28 and TRBJ1-2; tentatively, D is TRBD1 (6 bases). The CDR3 totals 15 residues. CDR1 and CDR2 (germline): MDHEN, SYDVKM. Trimming took off 10 bases at V and 4 bases at J, with 22 bases between the two ends.

The CDR3 coding sequence is TGTGCCAGCAGTCCCGACAGTGGGGAAAACAATGAGCAGTTCTTC. It codes for CASSPDSGENNEQFF. The rearrangement uses TRBV11-2 and TRBJ2-1, with D perhaps matching TRBD1 (5 bases). The CDR3 consists of 15 residues. Germline loops: CDR1 SGHAT, CDR2 FQNNGV. The germline V and J ends were trimmed by 6 bases and 5 bases, with 17 bases remaining between them.

The rearrangement links TRBV5-1 to TRBJ2-1, with 7 bases matching TRBD1. With 4 bases clipped from V and 5 bases from J, the junction kept 9 bases outside the gene matches. The germline V gene encodes CDR1 SGHRS and CDR2 YFSETQ. The CDR3 length is 15 residues. The CDR3 region has the DNA TGCGCCAGCAGCCAACTCGACAGGGACAACAATGAGCAGTTCTTC. It specifies CASSQLDRDNNEQFF.

The rearrangement links TRBV5-1 to TRBJ1-1; weak D call: TRBD1 (6 bases). Trimming stripped 6 bases from V and 1 base from J, with 10 bases between. The CDR3 is 13 amino acids. In germline, CDR1 is SGHRS, CDR2 YFSETQ. This CDR3 is CASTSGQNTEAFF. DNA of the CDR3: TGCGCCAGCACCTCGGGACAGAACACTGAAGCTTTCTTT.

The J gene is TRBJ2-7, the V gene TRBV21-1; the D call in the table, TRBD1, was not verified against the DNA. TRBV21-1 is marked as a pseudogene. The CDR3 runs 15 residues. The CDR3 reads CASSKSPADTYEQYF. Written as DNA, the CDR3 is TGTGCCAGCAGCAAATCGCCTGCGGACACCTACGAGCAGTACTTC.

The V call is TRBV6-1, the J call TRBJ2-2, with D possibly TRBD2 on 6 matching bases. The CDR3 totals 15 residues. CDR1 and CDR2 (germline): MNHNS, SASEGT. V was cut by 4 bases and J by 0 bases, with 9 bases left in between. The CDR3 sequence is CASSGVAANTGELFF. For the CDR3, the DNA is TGTGCCAGCAGTGGGGTAGCGGCGAACACCGGGGAGCTGTTTTTT.

This chain uses TRBV28 with TRBJ2-7, with D perhaps assigned TRBD1 or TRBD2 (6 bases each). CDR1 MDHEN and CDR2 SYDVKM come from the germline V gene. The germline V and J ends were trimmed by 8 bases and 0 bases, with 17 bases remaining between them. The CDR3 is 15 residues long. The CDR3 DNA is TGTGCCAGCCGCCCCGGGGGCCCAAGCTCCTACGAGCAGTACTTC. This sequence encodes CASRPGGPSSYEQYF.

The chain is built from TRBV19 and TRBJ1-1; no definite D call. Germline V gives CDR1 LNHDA, CDR2 SQIVND (reference sequence). Trimming removed 5 bases from V and 1 base from J, with 8 bases in between. This CDR3 has 13 residues. CDR3 residues: CASSWQSNTEAFF. CDR3 DNA: TGTGCCAGTAGTTGGCAGTCGAACACTGAAGCTTTCTTT.

The chain carries TRBV5-1 and TRBJ2-5, with a possible D match to TRBD1 (6 bases). The end of the DNA is better explained by TRBJ2-7, so the J call may be wrong. The germline V gene encodes CDR1 SGHRS and CDR2 YFSETQ. The length of the CDR3 is 15 residues. CDR3 loop: CASSFADRPTYEQYF. The CDR3 nucleotides read TGCGCCAGCAGCTTCGCCGACAGGCCTACCTACGAGCAGTACTTC.

The rearrangement uses TRBV6-5 and TRBJ1-4, with 8 positions matching TRBD1. The CDR3 has 15 amino acids. Germline trimming cut 1 base from V and 7 bases from J; bases unmatched to any gene: 5. From germline, CDR1 is MNHEY and CDR2 SVGAGI. The CDR3 DNA reads as TGTGCCAGCAGTTACTTCAGGGGGCGCGGTGAAAAACTGTTTTTT. Its protein is CASSYFRGRGEKLFF.

The gene calls are TRBV11-2 and TRBJ2-7, with 8 bases lining up with TRBD2. Per the germline V gene, CDR1 is SGHAT and CDR2 is FQNNGV. The V segment lost 2 bases and the J segment 4 bases; nucleotides outside the gene matches: 4. The CDR3 sequence is 14 residues long. Written as DNA, the CDR3 is TGTGCCAGCAGCTTAAGCGGGAGCCTATACGAGCAGTACTTC. Protein: CASSLSGSLYEQYF.

This clone was found once. Different DNA sequences within this sample yield the same CDR3. This sequence joins TRBV5-1 and TRBJ2-5; D is uncertain. The CDR3 has 11 amino acids. The V gene's germline CDR1 is SGHRS and CDR2 YFSETQ. Trimming pared 0 bases from V and 7 bases from J, leaving 4 bases between. The CDR3 DNA is TGCGCCAGCAGCTTGGAGGGGACCCAGTACTTC. Its translation: CASSLEGTQYF.

This chain links TRBV7-9 with TRBJ2-1; D ambiguous. Per the germline V gene, CDR1 is SEHNR and CDR2 is FQNEAQ (reference sequence). There are 15 residues in the CDR3. Trimming removed 5 bases from V and 2 bases from J, with 13 bases in between. The CDR3 DNA sequence: TGTGCCAGCAGCCCACTTCTCTCTCCCTACAATGAGCAGTTCTTC. Translating gives CASSPLLSPYNEQFF. The entire variable domain, with the rest obtained from reference TRBV7-9 and TRBJ2-1, is as follows: DTGVSQNPRHKITKRGQNVTFRCDPISEHNRLYWYRQTLGQGPEFLTYFQNEAQLEKSRLLSDRFSAERPKGSFSTLEIQRTEQGDSAMYLCASSPLLSPYNEQFFGPGTRLTVL.

V is TRBV28 and J is TRBJ1-1, with D hard to call. The germline gives CDR1 MDHEN, CDR2 SYDVKM. V gave up 5 bases and J gave up 11 bases, with 12 bases separating them. This CDR3 spans 11 amino acids. DNA of the CDR3: TGTGCCAGCAGTATGGGCCCTGGGGCTTTCTTT. Protein product: CASSMGPGAFF.

This clone is a singleton in its sample. This chain links TRBV7-3 with TRBJ2-5; TRBD2 is a possible D gene (6 bases). This CDR3 has 13 residues. CDR1 is SGHTA and CDR2 is FQGTGA in the germline V gene. The V end lost 5 bases, the J end lost 5 bases, and 12 bases lay between the germline ends. CDR3 sequence: CASSLGTGETQYF. The CDR3 DNA sequence: TGTGCCAGCAGCCTCGGGACTGGGGAGACCCAGTACTTC.

The genes are TRBV6-6 and TRBJ1-4; TRBD1 matches at 8 bases. CDR1 and CDR2 (germline): MNHNY, SVGAGI (reference sequence). J was trimmed by 2 bases and V by 6 bases; bases with no gene match: 5. The CDR3 has 15 residues. CDR3 sequence reads: CASSQQGGTNEKLFF. In DNA form, the CDR3 reads TGTGCCAGCAGCCAACAGGGGGGGACTAATGAAAAACTGTTTTTT.

The chain recombines TRBV7-9 with TRBJ2-2; a possible D gene is TRBD1 (5 bases). Germline CDR1 reads SEHNR; CDR2 reads FQNEAQ (reference sequence). The CDR3 extends over 14 amino acids. Trimming took 2 bases from V and 6 from J, leaving 10 bases between them. The CDR3 DNA reads TGTGCCAGCAGCTTAATCAAAGGGGCCGGGGAGCTGTTTTTT. Its protein product is CASSLIKGAGELFF.

This sequence joins TRBV23-1 and TRBJ2-7; 8 positions agree with TRBD1. TRBV23-1 is labeled an ORF, and its function is uncertain. V dropped 6 bases and J dropped 2; count of bases not matched to a gene: 15. CDR3 length: 17 amino acids. The CDR3 DNA follows: TGCGCCAGCAGCCCCCCAGTTCTACAGGGGGGCGCCTACGAGCAGTACTTC. Protein product: CASSPPVLQGGAYEQYF.

The rearrangement uses TRBV5-1 and TRBJ2-2; no clear D gene. Germline lookup yields CDR1 SGHRS and CDR2 YFSETQ. The CDR3 contains 14 residues. Deletions cut 1 base from V and 8 bases from J, with 12 bases between. CDR3 coding DNA: TGCGCCAGCAGCTTGATTGCCAGTGAGGGGGAGCTGTTTTTT. Its protein product is CASSLIASEGELFF. Drawing the rest from reference TRBV5-1 and TRBJ2-2, the complete variable domain is KAGVTQTPRYLIKTRGQQVTLSCSPISGHRSVSWYQQTPGQGLQFLFEYFSETQRNKGNFPGRFSGRQFSNSRSEMNVSTLELGDSALYLCASSLIASEGELFFGEGSRLTVL.

The J gene is TRBJ2-5, the V gene TRBV5-1; 16 positions agree with TRBD2. The CDR3 has 18 amino acids. With V trimmed by 4 bases and J by 2 bases, 8 bases remained unmatched. The germline CDR1 and CDR2 sequences are SGHRS and YFSETQ. The DNA for the CDR3 is TGCGCCAGCAGCCCCGGGACTAGCGGGAGGGCTGGGCAAGAGACCCAGTACTTC. This sequence encodes CASSPGTSGRAGQETQYF.

J is TRBJ2-3 and V is TRBV7-3; unclear D gene. CDR3 length: 14 amino acids. Germline V CDR1 and CDR2: SGHTA, FQGTGA. V lost 5 bases, J lost 2 bases, and 11 bases lay in between. Here the CDR3 reads CASSQDLPTDTQYF. The CDR3 DNA is TGTGCCAGCAGCCAAGACTTACCCACAGATACGCAGTATTTT.

V gene TRBV5-1 combines with J gene TRBJ2-7; tentatively, D is TRBD2 (5 bases). The CDR3 covers 14 residues. Deletions cut 7 bases from V and 0 bases from J, with 14 bases between. Looked up from germline, CDR1 is SGHRS and CDR2 is YFSETQ. The CDR3 sequence: CASGFGGPSYEQYF. Written as DNA, the CDR3 is TGCGCCAGCGGGTTTGGAGGACCCTCCTACGAGCAGTACTTC.

This chain links TRBV6-5 with TRBJ1-2; 7 nucleotides agree with TRBD1. J lost 5 bases, V lost 6 bases, and 9 bases had no gene match. The CDR3 spans 14 residues. Germline assignment: CDR1 MNHEY and CDR2 SVGAGI. The CDR3 region is CASRVSGQVYGYTF. DNA of the CDR3: TGTGCCAGCAGGGTTTCAGGACAGGTTTATGGCTACACCTTC.

The chain carries TRBV4-2 and TRBJ2-5; D is undetermined. Germline V lookup: CDR1 LGHNA, CDR2 YNFKEQ. This CDR3 comprises 13 residues. V lost 2 bases and J 0 bases, leaving 4 bases between the germline ends. The CDR3 reads CASSQPDQETQYF. The CDR3 DNA follows: TGTGCCAGCAGCCAACCGGACCAAGAGACCCAGTACTTC.

This chain joins TRBV4-2 and TRBJ1-5, with 8 bases identical to TRBD1. This CDR3 contains 16 residues. V dropped 2 bases and J dropped 2; count of bases not matched to a gene: 5. CDR1 and CDR2 from the germline V gene are LGHNA and YNFKEQ. The CDR3 nucleotides read TGTGCCAGCAGCCAACAAGGGACAGGAGGCAATCAGCCCCAGCATTTT. It translates to CASSQQGTGGNQPQHF.

The CDR3 spells CASSPNPGEQYF. CDR3 nucleotide sequence: TGCGCCAGCAGCCCTAATCCTGGCGAGCAGTACTTC. The rearrangement joins TRBV4-1 to TRBJ2-7; D remains unclear. CDR3 size: 12 residues. The germline gives CDR1 MGHRA, CDR2 YSYEKL. The ends were cut back, 4 bases at V and 6 bases at J, with 10 bases in the middle.